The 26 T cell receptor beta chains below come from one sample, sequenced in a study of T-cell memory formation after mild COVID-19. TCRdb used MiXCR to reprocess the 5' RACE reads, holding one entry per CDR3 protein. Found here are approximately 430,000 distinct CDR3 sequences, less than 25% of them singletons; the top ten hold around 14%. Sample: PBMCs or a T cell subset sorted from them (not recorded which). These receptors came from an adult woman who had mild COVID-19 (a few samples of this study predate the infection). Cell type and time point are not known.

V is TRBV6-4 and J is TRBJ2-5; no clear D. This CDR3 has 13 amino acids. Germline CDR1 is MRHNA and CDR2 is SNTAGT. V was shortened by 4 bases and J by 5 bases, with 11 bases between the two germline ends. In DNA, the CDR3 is TGTGCCAGCAGTGCCGATCTAGGGGAGACCCAGTACTTC. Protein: CASSADLGETQYF.

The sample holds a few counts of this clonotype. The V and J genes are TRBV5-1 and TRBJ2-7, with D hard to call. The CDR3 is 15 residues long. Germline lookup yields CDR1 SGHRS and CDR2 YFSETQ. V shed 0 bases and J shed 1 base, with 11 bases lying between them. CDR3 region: CASSLGSFSSYEQYF. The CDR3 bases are TGCGCCAGCAGCTTGGGGTCGTTTAGTTCCTACGAGCAGTACTTC.

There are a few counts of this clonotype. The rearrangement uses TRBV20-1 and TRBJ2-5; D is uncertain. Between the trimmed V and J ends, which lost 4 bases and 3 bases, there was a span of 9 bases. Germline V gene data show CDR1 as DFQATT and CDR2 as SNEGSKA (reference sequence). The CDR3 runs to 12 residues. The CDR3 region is CSAIHLKETQYF. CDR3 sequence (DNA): TGCAGTGCTATCCACCTCAAAGAGACCCAGTACTTC.

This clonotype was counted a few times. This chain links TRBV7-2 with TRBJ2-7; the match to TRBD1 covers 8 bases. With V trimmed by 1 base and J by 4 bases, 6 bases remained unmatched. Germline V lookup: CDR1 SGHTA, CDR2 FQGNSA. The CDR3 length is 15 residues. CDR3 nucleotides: TGTGCCAGCAGCTTAGGCGAGACAGGGGATTACGAGCAGTACTTC. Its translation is CASSLGETGDYEQYF.

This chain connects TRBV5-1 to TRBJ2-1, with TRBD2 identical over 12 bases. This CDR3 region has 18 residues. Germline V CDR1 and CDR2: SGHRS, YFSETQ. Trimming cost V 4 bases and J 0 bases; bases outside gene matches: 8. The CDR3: CASSPRLAGVLSYNEQFF. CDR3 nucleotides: TGCGCCAGCAGCCCCCGACTAGCGGGAGTGCTCTCCTACAATGAGCAGTTCTTC.

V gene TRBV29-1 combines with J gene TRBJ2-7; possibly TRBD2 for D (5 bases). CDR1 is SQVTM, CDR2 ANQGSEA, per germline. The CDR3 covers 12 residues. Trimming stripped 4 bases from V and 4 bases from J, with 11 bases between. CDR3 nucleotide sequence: TGCAGCGTTGCGGGAACGGTGTACGAGCAGTACTTC. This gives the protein CSVAGTVYEQYF.

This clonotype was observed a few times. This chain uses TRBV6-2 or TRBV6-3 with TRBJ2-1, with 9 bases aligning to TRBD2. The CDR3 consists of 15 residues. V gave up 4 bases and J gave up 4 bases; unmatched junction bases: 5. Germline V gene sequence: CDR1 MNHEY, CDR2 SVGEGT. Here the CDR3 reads CASSWASGIYNEQFF. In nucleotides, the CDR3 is TGTGCCAGCAGTTGGGCTAGCGGGATTTACAATGAGCAGTTCTTC.

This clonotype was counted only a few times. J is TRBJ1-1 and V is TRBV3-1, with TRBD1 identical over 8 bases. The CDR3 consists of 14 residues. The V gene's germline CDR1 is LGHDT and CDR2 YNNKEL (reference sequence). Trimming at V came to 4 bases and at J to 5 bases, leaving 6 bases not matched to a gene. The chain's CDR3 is CASSRVQGVTEAFF. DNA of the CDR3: TGTGCCAGCAGCCGAGTACAGGGGGTTACTGAAGCTTTCTTT.

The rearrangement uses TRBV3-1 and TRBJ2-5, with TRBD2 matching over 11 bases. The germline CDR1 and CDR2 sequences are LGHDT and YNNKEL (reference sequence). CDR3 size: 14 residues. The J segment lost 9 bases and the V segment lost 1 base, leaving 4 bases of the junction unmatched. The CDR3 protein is CASSQGLAGMAQYF. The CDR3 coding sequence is TGTGCCAGCAGCCAAGGACTAGCGGGGATGGCCCAGTACTTC.

The chain's CDR3 is CATEGMSETQYF. Here the CDR3 DNA reads TGTGCCACCGAGGGCATGTCAGAGACCCAGTACTTC. This chain links TRBV7-9 with TRBJ2-5, with D tentatively TRBD2 (5 bases). CDR3 size: 12 residues. V lost 10 bases, J lost 4 bases, and 13 bases lay in between. Germline CDR1 is SEHNR and CDR2 is FQNEAQ (reference sequence).

Here the CDR3 reads CAYRASGTYEQYF. CDR3 DNA sequence: TGTGCCTACCGGGCTAGCGGGACCTACGAGCAGTACTTC. The J gene is TRBJ2-7, the V gene TRBV10-3; 9 nucleotides line up with TRBD2. V gave up 11 bases and J gave up 2 bases; unmatched junction bases: 7. Germline loops: CDR1 ENHRY, CDR2 SYGVKD. This CDR3 has 13 amino acids.

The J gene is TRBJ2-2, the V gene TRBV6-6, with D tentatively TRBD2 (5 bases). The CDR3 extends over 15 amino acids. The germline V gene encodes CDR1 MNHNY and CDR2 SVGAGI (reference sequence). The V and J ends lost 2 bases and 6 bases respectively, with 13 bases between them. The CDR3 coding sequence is TGTGCCAGCAGTTACGAGGGAGAAACAGCCGGGGAGCTGTTTTTT. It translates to CASSYEGETAGELFF.

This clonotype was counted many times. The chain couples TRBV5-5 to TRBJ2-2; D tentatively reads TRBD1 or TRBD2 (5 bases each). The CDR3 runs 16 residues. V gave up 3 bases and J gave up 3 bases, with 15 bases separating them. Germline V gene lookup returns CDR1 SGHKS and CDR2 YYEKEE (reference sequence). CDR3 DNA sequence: TGTGCCAGCAGCTCCCAGGGAGCCTCTGACACCGGGGAGCTGTTTTTT. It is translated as CASSSQGASDTGELFF.

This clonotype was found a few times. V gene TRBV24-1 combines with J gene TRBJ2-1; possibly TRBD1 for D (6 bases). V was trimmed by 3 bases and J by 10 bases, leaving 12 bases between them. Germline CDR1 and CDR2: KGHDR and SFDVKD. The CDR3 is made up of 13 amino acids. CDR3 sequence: CATSDEQGAEQFF. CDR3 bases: TGTGCCACCAGTGATGAACAGGGTGCCGAGCAGTTCTTC.

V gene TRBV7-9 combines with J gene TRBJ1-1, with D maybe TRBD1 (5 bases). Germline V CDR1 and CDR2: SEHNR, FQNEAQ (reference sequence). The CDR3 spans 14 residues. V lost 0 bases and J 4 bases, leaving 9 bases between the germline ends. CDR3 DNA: TGTGCCAGCAGCTTAGCAGGGGCTCTCACTGAAGCTTTCTTT. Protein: CASSLAGALTEAFF. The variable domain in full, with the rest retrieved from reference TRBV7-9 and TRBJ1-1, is DTGVSQNPRHKITKRGQNVTFRCDPISEHNRLYWYRQTLGQGPEFLTYFQNEAQLEKSRLLSDRFSAERPKGSFSTLEIQRTEQGDSAMYLCASSLAGALTEAFFGQGTRLTVV.

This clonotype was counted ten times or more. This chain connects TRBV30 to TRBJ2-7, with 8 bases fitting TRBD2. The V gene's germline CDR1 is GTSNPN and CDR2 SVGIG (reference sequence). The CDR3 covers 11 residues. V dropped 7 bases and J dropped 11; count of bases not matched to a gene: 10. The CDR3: CALWGGGQKYF. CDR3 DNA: TGTGCCTTGTGGGGCGGGGGGCAGAAGTACTTC.

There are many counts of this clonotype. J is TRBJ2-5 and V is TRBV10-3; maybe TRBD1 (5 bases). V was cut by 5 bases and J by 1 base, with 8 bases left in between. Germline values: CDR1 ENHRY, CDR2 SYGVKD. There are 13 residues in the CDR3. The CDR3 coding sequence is TGTGCCATCAGTTCAACAGGCCAAGAGACCCAGTACTTC. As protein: CAISSTGQETQYF.

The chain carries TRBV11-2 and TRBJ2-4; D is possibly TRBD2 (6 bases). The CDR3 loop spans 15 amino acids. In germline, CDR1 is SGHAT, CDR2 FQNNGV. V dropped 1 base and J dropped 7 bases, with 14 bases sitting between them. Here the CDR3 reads CASSLGGLPVNIQYF. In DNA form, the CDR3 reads TGTGCCAGCAGCTTAGGGGGACTCCCCGTTAACATTCAGTACTTC.

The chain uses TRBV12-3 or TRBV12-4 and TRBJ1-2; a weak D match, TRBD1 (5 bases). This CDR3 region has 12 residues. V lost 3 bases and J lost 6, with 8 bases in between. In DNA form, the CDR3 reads TGTGCCAGCAGTTTTACGGGGGATGGCTACACCTTC. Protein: CASSFTGDGYTF.

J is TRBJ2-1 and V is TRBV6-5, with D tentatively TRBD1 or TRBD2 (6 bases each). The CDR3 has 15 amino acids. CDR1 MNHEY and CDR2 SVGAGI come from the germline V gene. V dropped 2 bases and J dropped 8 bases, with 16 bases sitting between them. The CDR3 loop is CASSYGQGRWDEQFF. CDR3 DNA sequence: TGTGCCAGCAGTTACGGGCAGGGGAGGTGGGATGAGCAGTTCTTC.

The CDR3 DNA reads as TGCAGTGCCCCCAACCCGGCGGGGACCTCCTACGAGCAGTACTTC. Translation: CSAPNPAGTSYEQYF. The chain uses TRBV20-1 and TRBJ2-7; a weak D match, TRBD2 (6 bases). Trimming stripped 6 bases from V and 0 bases from J, with 18 bases between. The CDR3 spans 15 residues. CDR1 is DFQATT, CDR2 SNEGSKA, per germline (reference sequence).

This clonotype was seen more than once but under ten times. CDR3 DNA sequence: TGCGCCAGCAGCTTGTATACGGGAGGCAACTATGGCTACACCTTC. Its protein product is CASSLYTGGNYGYTF. The V and J genes are TRBV5-1 and TRBJ1-2; D is uncertain. Germline CDR1 reads SGHRS; CDR2 reads YFSETQ. The CDR3 contains 15 residues. V was cut by 1 base and J by 2 bases, with 12 bases left in between.

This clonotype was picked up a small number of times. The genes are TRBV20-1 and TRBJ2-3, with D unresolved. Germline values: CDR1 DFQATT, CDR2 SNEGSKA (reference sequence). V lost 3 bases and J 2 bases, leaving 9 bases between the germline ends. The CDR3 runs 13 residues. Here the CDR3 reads CSASILLTDTQYF. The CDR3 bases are TGCAGTGCTAGTATCCTACTCACAGATACGCAGTATTTT.

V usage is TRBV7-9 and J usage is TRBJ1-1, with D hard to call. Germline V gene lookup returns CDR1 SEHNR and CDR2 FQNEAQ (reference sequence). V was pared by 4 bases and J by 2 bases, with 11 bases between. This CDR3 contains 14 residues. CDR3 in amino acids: CASSSKELNTEAFF. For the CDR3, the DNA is TGTGCCAGCAGCTCCAAAGAATTAAACACTGAAGCTTTCTTT.

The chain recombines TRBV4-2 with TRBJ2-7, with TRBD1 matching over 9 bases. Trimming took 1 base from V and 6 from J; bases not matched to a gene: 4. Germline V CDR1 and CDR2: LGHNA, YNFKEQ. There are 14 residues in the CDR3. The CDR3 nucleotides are TGTGCCAGCAGCCAAGGCACAGGGGGCCCCGAGCAGTACTTC. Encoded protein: CASSQGTGGPEQYF.

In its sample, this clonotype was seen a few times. The CDR3 coding sequence is TGTGCCAGCAGCTTGGTACGGACCAACACTGAAGCTTTCTTT. It yields the protein CASSLVRTNTEAFF. The chain recombines TRBV5-5 with TRBJ1-1; D gene ambiguous. The germline V and J ends were trimmed by 0 bases and 2 bases, with 8 bases remaining between them. Germline-derived CDR1 and CDR2 are SGHKS and YYEKEE (reference sequence). There are 14 residues in the CDR3.